Listed here are 15 T cell receptor beta chains from one sample, sequenced in a study of shared clonotypes between healthy human individuals. Profiled with immunoSEQ multiplex PCR; TCRdb holds only in-frame clones, not every one. Among roughly 2,000,000 clones, around 96% were seen once, and the ten largest hold less than 1.5%. Naive CD8 cells lacked CD45RO and underwent positive selection for CCR7, leaving out terminally differentiated effector memory CD45RA+ cells. Sequenced: naive CD8+ T cells sorted from blood. The receptors shown here come from a man between 18 and 35 years old in good health.

The chain carries TRBV28 and TRBJ1-1; 11 nucleotides line up with TRBD1. V shed 3 bases, J shed 4 bases, and the junction held 4 bases outside the gene matches. The CDR3 spans 15 residues. From germline, CDR1 is MDHEN and CDR2 SYDVKM. The CDR3 DNA is TGTGCCAGCAGTTTCTCGGACAGGGGGCCCACTGAAGCTTTCTTT. Translated: CASSFSDRGPTEAFF.

CDR3 in DNA: TGTGCCAGCATGGTTGGACTAGCTGGAAATGAGCAGTTCTTC. Translating it yields CASMVGLAGNEQFF. The V and J genes are TRBV6-6 and TRBJ2-1; 8 bases agree with TRBD2. CDR1 MNHNY and CDR2 SVGAGI come from the germline V gene (reference sequence). Trimming removed 7 bases from V and 7 bases from J; junction bases left unmatched: 9. The CDR3 length is 14 residues.

The chain links TRBV9 to TRBJ2-1; TRBD1 or TRBD2 may be the D gene (6 bases each). Germline V gives CDR1 SGDLS, CDR2 YYNGEE. This CDR3 is 15 amino acids long. V dropped 1 base and J dropped 6 bases, with 14 bases sitting between them. The CDR3 reads CASSVWGAHGNEQFF. CDR3 in DNA: TGTGCCAGCAGCGTATGGGGGGCACACGGCAATGAGCAGTTCTTC.

A word on this clone: The same CDR3 can be traced to other DNA sequences in this sample. The chain carries TRBV5-1 and TRBJ1-1; no definite D call. Looked up from germline, CDR1 is SGHRS and CDR2 is YFSETQ. This CDR3 contains 12 residues. V lost 2 bases and J lost 6, with 8 bases in between. In DNA, the CDR3 is TGCGCCAGCAGCTTCACTGGTGCTGAAGCTTTCTTT. Amino acid sequence: CASSFTGAEAFF.

The V gene is TRBV30, the J gene TRBJ2-1, with D possibly being TRBD1 (5 bases). Germline CDR1 and CDR2: GTSNPN and SVGIG (reference sequence). This CDR3 region has 14 residues. With 2 bases removed from V and 5 bases from J, the gap between germline ends came to 13 bases. The CDR3 DNA follows: TGTGCCTGGAGTTCGGACATTGGAGACAATGAGCAGTTCTTC. Translating gives CAWSSDIGDNEQFF.

The V gene is TRBV5-8, the J gene TRBJ2-2; 7 bases map to TRBD2. The CDR3 extends over 17 amino acids. Trimming at V came to 3 bases and at J to 4 bases, leaving 12 bases not matched to a gene. Germline CDR1 SGHTS, CDR2 YDEGEE. CDR3 sequence (DNA): TGTGCCAGCAGCTGGCACGGGGGGATTCTTGTCACCGGGGAGCTGTTTTTT. Protein: CASSWHGGILVTGELFF.

Concerning this clone: At one of its ends the junction is not consistent with the germline gene, which may arise from a read error. The chain joins TRBV6-1 to TRBJ2-3; 7 nucleotides agree with TRBD2. Germline V lookup: CDR1 MNHNS, CDR2 SASEGT. The CDR3 sequence is 16 residues long. The CDR3 DNA reads TGTGCCAGCAGAGAAGGGGACTATAGTCTGGGGCATACGCAGTATTTT. It encodes CASREGDYSLGHTQYF.

The chain employs TRBV27 and TRBJ1-6; D not resolved. The germline CDR1 and CDR2 sequences are MNHEY and SMNVEV (reference sequence). This CDR3 is 15 amino acids long. V was trimmed by 2 bases and J by 4 bases, leaving 9 bases between them. The CDR3 reads CASSLGQLYNSPLHF. The DNA of the CDR3 is TGTGCCAGCAGTTTAGGGCAGCTTTATAATTCACCCCTCCACTTT.

Comments on this clone: The sample carries other DNA sequences with the same CDR3. J is TRBJ1-5 and V is TRBV6-5; D gene uncertain. CDR3 length: 14 residues. Trimming took off 5 bases at V and 0 bases at J, with 8 bases between the two ends. CDR1 MNHEY and CDR2 SVGAGI come from the germline V gene. This CDR3 reads CASSPYSSNQPQHF. CDR3 coding DNA: TGTGCCAGCAGTCCTTATAGTAGCAATCAGCCCCAGCATTTT.

This chain uses TRBV10-1 with TRBJ1-5; 10 nucleotides align to TRBD1. The CDR3 extends over 18 amino acids. CDR1 is WNHNN, CDR2 SYGVQD, per germline (reference sequence). V was clipped by 6 bases and J by 2 bases; unmatched bases: 13. The CDR3 coding sequence is TGCGCCAGCAGATGCCGGGACAGGGGCCTTTCGGGCAATCAGCCCCAGCATTTT. This translates into CASRCRDRGLSGNQPQHF.

The chain recombines TRBV5-1 with TRBJ1-6; no firm D call. This CDR3 is 14 amino acids long. Trimming cost V 5 bases and J 6 bases, with 12 bases left between them. The V gene's germline CDR1 is SGHRS and CDR2 YFSETQ. As DNA, the CDR3 is TGCGCCAGCAGTCCTGACCCGATTAATTCACCCCTCCACTTT. It specifies CASSPDPINSPLHF.

Only one count was recorded for this clone. The V call is TRBV6-1, the J call TRBJ1-4; possibly TRBD1 for D (6 bases). The CDR3 spans 18 residues. Germline V gene data show CDR1 as MNHNS and CDR2 as SASEGT. The ends were cut back, 2 bases at V and 4 bases at J, with 20 bases in the middle. This chain's CDR3 is CASSEQGWEDDNNEKLFF. For the CDR3, the DNA is TGTGCCAGCAGTGAACAGGGGTGGGAGGACGACAATAATGAAAAACTGTTTTTT.

V usage is TRBV18 and J usage is TRBJ2-5; D not certain. This CDR3 contains 15 residues. CDR1 and CDR2 from the germline V gene are KGHSH and LQKENI. V was pared by 6 bases and J by 0 bases, with 14 bases between. This CDR3 is CASSSDAGYQETQYF. The DNA of the CDR3 is TGTGCCAGCTCGTCGGATGCCGGGTACCAAGAGACCCAGTACTTC.

This chain connects TRBV4-1 to TRBJ1-3, with TRBD1 as a possible D gene (5 bases). The CDR3 extends over 16 amino acids. Per the germline V gene, CDR1 is MGHRA and CDR2 is YSYEKL. The germline V and J ends were trimmed by 1 base and 2 bases, with 12 bases remaining between them. CDR3 bases: TGCGCCAGCAGCCAAGGGGAAGGGGAGCCTGGAAACACCATATATTTT. Translation: CASSQGEGEPGNTIYF.

A word on this clone: Other DNA sequences in this specimen translate into the identical CDR3. The rearrangement joins TRBV11-2 to TRBJ2-7; TRBD2 matches 10 bases. The ends lost 1 base at V and 4 bases at J; junction bases unmatched: 4. The CDR3 is made up of 15 amino acids. CDR1 is SGHAT, CDR2 FQNNGV, per germline. The CDR3 spells CASSLGLAGGYEQYF. The CDR3 DNA follows: TGTGCCAGCAGCTTAGGGTTAGCGGGAGGTTACGAGCAGTACTTC.